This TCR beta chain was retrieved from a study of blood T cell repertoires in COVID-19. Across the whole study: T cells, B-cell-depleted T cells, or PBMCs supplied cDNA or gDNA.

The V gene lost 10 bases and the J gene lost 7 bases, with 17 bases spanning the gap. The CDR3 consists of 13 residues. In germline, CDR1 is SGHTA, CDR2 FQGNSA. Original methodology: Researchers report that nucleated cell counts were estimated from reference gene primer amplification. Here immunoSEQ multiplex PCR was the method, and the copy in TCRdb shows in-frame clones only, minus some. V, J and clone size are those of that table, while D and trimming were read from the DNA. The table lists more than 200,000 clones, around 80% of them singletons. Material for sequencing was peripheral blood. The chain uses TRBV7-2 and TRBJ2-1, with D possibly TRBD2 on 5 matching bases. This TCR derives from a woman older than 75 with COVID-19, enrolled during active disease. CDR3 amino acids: CAIGVDVLNEQFF. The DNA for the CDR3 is TGTGCCATCGGGGTTGACGTGTTAAATGAGCAGTTCTTC.